This T cell receptor (beta chain) originates from a study of blood T cell repertoires in COVID-19. The overall study: Acute-phase and convalescent COVID-19 samples originated in the United States, Italy and Spain.

Germline V gives CDR1 SSHAT, CDR2 FNYEAQ (reference sequence). The CDR3 is made up of 16 amino acids. In terms of age and location, participants ranged from roughly 18 to 100 years and lived in approximately 26 US areas. Recovered status applied to Cohort 3 donors who had two consecutive negative PCRs. It also applied to those with clearance or with symptom resolution. Details on this clone: The junction shows a germline mismatch at one end, possibly a read error.

Authors' methods: Amplification of reference gene primers was used by the study to estimate nucleated cell counts. Here immunoSEQ multiplex PCR was the method, and the copy in TCRdb shows in-frame clones only, minus some. Clone size and V and J calls were adopted from that table, with D and trimming inferred from the DNA. Among approximately 270,000 clones, 85% to 90% were seen once, and the ten largest hold roughly 1.8%. Sequencing was carried out using PBMCs or T cells enriched from blood (not recorded which). This chain links TRBV7-7 with TRBJ2-5, with 10 bases matching TRBD1. This receptor was identified in a woman aged 60 to 75 who had recovered from COVID-19. CDR3 nucleotide sequence: TGTGCTAGCAGCTTAGGGGACAGGGGACAGGAGGAGACCCAGTACTTC. Residues: CASSLGDRGQEETQYF.